This is a list of T cell receptor beta chains from one sample in a study of tumor and adjacent non-tumor tissue in lung cancer. TCRdb passed the multiplex PCR reads through MiXCR, listing each CDR3 protein once. The profile shows about 200,000 distinct CDR3 sequences, about two thirds of them singletons. Sample: lung tumor tissue. Receptors were obtained from a man aged 55 to 70 with non-small cell lung cancer. Each CDR3 is given with its conserved first and last residue. D genes are given only for firm matches. Clone sizes are given selectively: once, few, many, or a class where the clone is expanded.

clone size,D gene,J gene,V gene,CDR3 DNA,CDR3 protein
-,-,TRBJ2-1,TRBV11-3,TGTGCCATTAGCTGGGGGTACAATGAGCAGTTCTTC,CAISWGYNEQFF
many,-,TRBJ1-2,TRBV6-5,TGTGCCAGCAGACTAGGGGACATCTATGGCTACACCTTC,CASRLGDIYGYTF
-,-,TRBJ2-7,TRBV7-8,TGTGCCAGCAGCCCTCGCGCCAGGGCAAGATCCTACGAGCAGTACTTC,CASSPRARARSYEQYF
-,-,TRBJ2-7,TRBV12-5,TGTGTTAGTGGTTTGGACCACACGTGGAGCTACGAGCAGTACTTC,CVSGLDHTWSYEQYF
-,TRBD1,TRBJ1-2,TRBV4-3,TGCGCCAGCGGCCGGGGACAGGAGACTAACAATGGCTACACCTTC,CASGRGQETNNGYTF
-,-,TRBJ2-7,TRBV6-2/TRBV6-3,TGTGCCAGCAGCCAAAGGTCCGAGCAGTACTTC,CASSQRSEQYF
-,-,TRBJ1-6,TRBV6-2/TRBV6-3,TGTGCCAGCAGTTACTCGACAGGCGGCTATGGTTCACCCATCCACTTT,CASSYSTGGYGSPIHF
-,-,TRBJ2-1,TRBV11-3,TGTGCCAGTAGCTTACCCGTCAGCTCCCACAATGAGCAGTTCTTC,CASSLPVSSHNEQFF
-,-,TRBJ1-2,TRBV12-3/TRBV12-4,TGTGCCGGCAGTTTGCCACCTGGGTACGGCTACACCTTC,CAGSLPPGYGYTF
few,-,TRBJ2-7,TRBV20-1,TGCAGTGCTCCAAAACCCCCTCCGGGCTACGAGCAGTACTTC,CSAPKPPPGYEQYF
-,TRBD1,TRBJ1-5,TRBV20-1,TGCAGTGCTACAAGGGACAGAAATCAGCCCCAGCATTTT,CSATRDRNQPQHF
-,-,TRBJ2-4,TRBV12-3/TRBV12-4,TGTGCCAGCAGTTCTCATGAACAGCGAGCCAAAAACTTTCAGTACTTC,CASSSHEQRAKNFQYF
-,TRBD2,TRBJ2-5,TRBV11-3,TGTGCCAGCGCCTTCGGGGGGGGGAGGCAAGAGACCCAGTACTTC,CASAFGGGRQETQYF
-,-,TRBJ1-4,TRBV28,TGTGCCAGCAGTTCCCAGGTGGTTAGAAAACTGTTTTTT,CASSSQVVRKLFF
-,-,TRBJ2-3,TRBV7-2,TGTGCCAGCGGCCACTTCACAGATACGCAGTATTTT,CASGHFTDTQYF
-,-,TRBJ2-7,TRBV20-1,TGCAGTGCTAGAGACTCGAGTAGCTGGAGCTCCTACGAGCAGTACTTT,CSARDSSSWSSYEQYF
once,-,TRBJ1-1,TRBV20-1,TGCAGTGCTAGAGATAAAGGCTCCTACAGGGAAGCTTTCTTT,CSARDKGSYREAFF
-,-,TRBJ2-1,TRBV5-4,TGTGCCAGCAGCTTGTTCGCGGGAAGCTACAATGAGCGGTTCTTC,CASSLFAGSYNERFF
-,TRBD1,TRBJ2-7,TRBV4-1,TGCGCCAGCAGCCAAGGGGACAGGGCCTCCTACGAGCAGTACTTC,CASSQGDRASYEQYF
-,-,TRBJ2-3,TRBV29-1,TGCAGCGTTGATCGTCGCGCAGATACGCCGTATTTT,CSVDRRADTPYF
once,-,TRBJ1-2,TRBV24-1,TGTGCCATCAGTAGGAATACGGGAAACTATGGCTACACCTTC,CAISRNTGNYGYTF
-,TRBD2,TRBJ2-6,TRBV7-8,TGTGCCAGCAGCCCTCCGGGACTAGACTTCTCTGGGGCCGACGTCCTGACTTTC,CASSPPGLDFSGADVLTF
many,TRBD2,TRBJ2-2,TRBV6-5,TGTGCCAGCAGTTACATTGGCGGGGGGGCCACCGGGGAGCTGTTTTTT,CASSYIGGGATGELFF